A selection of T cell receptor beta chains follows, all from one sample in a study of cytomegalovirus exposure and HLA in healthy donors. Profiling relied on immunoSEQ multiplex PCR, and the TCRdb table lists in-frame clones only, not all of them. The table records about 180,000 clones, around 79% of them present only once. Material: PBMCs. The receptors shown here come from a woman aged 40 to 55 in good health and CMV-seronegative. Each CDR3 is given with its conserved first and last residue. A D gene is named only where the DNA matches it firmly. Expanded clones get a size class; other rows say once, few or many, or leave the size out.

CDR3 DNA: TGTGCCAGCAGCCCGGGACAGGACCGCTACGAGCAGTACTTC; CDR3 protein: CASSPGQDRYEQYF; clone size: -; J gene: TRBJ2-7; V gene: TRBV5-4; D gene: TRBD1
CDR3 DNA: TGTGCCAGCAGTGAAGAATTTATAGGCTCGAGGGGGCCCCTCTATGGCTACACCTTC; CDR3 protein: CASSEEFIGSRGPLYGYTF; clone size: -; J gene: TRBJ1-2; V gene: TRBV2; D gene: TRBD1
CDR3 DNA: TGTGCCAGCAGCTTAACCGGGACAAGGGGCGAGCAGTACTTC; CDR3 protein: CASSLTGTRGEQYF; clone size: -; J gene: TRBJ2-7; V gene: TRBV7-2; D gene: -
CDR3 DNA: TGTGCCAGTAGGACCTCTTTCGGGGGTAATGAGCAGTTCTTC; CDR3 protein: CASRTSFGGNEQFF; clone size: -; J gene: TRBJ2-1; V gene: TRBV19; D gene: -
CDR3 DNA: TGCAGCGTCGGACAGTCCCGATCCAATGAGCAGTTCTTC; CDR3 protein: CSVGQSRSNEQFF; clone size: once; J gene: TRBJ2-1; V gene: TRBV29-1; D gene: -
CDR3 DNA: TGTGCCATTCACAGGGGGCCCTTCTATGGCTACACCTTC; CDR3 protein: CAIHRGPFYGYTF; clone size: -; J gene: TRBJ1-2; V gene: TRBV19; D gene: TRBD1
CDR3 DNA: TGTGCCAGCAGCACACGACAGGGGGCAGAGACCCAGTACTTC; CDR3 protein: CASSTRQGAETQYF; clone size: -; J gene: TRBJ2-5; V gene: TRBV11-3; D gene: TRBD1
CDR3 DNA: TGCAGCGTCGGACAGGGATTGATCAATGAGCAGTTCTTC; CDR3 protein: CSVGQGLINEQFF; clone size: few; J gene: TRBJ2-1; V gene: TRBV29-1; D gene: TRBD1
CDR3 DNA: TGTGCCATCAGTGAGTCGAAGGCGGGCCTTAATGAAAAACTGTTTTTT; CDR3 protein: CAISESKAGLNEKLFF; clone size: few; J gene: TRBJ1-4; V gene: TRBV10-3; D gene: -
CDR3 DNA: TGTGCCAGCAGCACGGGACAGGGGATCAACACCGGGGAGCTGTTTTTT; CDR3 protein: CASSTGQGINTGELFF; clone size: -; J gene: TRBJ2-2; V gene: TRBV7-8; D gene: TRBD1
CDR3 DNA: TGTGCCAGCAAACCCGGACTAGCGAACTACGAGCAGTACTTC; CDR3 protein: CASKPGLANYEQYF; clone size: -; J gene: TRBJ2-7; V gene: TRBV6-5; D gene: TRBD2
CDR3 DNA: TGTGCCAGCAGCCAAGATCCGCGCCGGGACAGGGGTTCCTACGAGCAGTACTTC; CDR3 protein: CASSQDPRRDRGSYEQYF; clone size: once; J gene: TRBJ2-7; V gene: TRBV14; D gene: TRBD1
CDR3 DNA: TGCGCCAGCAGCTTGGGATCCGACTGGTACGAGCAGTACTTC; CDR3 protein: CASSLGSDWYEQYF; clone size: -; J gene: TRBJ2-7; V gene: TRBV5-1; D gene: -
CDR3 DNA: TGTGCCAGTACTGCCAGAAACTATGGCTACACCTTC; CDR3 protein: CASTARNYGYTF; clone size: -; J gene: TRBJ1-2; V gene: TRBV19; D gene: -
CDR3 DNA: TGCGCCAGCAGCTTGACAGCCCTCAATTCACCCCTCCACTTT; CDR3 protein: CASSLTALNSPLHF; clone size: -; J gene: TRBJ1-6; V gene: TRBV5-1; D gene: -
CDR3 DNA: TGTGCCAGCAGTTTATCCTCAGGACAGGGGTCTGGCTACACCTTC; CDR3 protein: CASSLSSGQGSGYTF; clone size: few; J gene: TRBJ1-2; V gene: TRBV27; D gene: TRBD1
CDR3 DNA: TGCGCCGGCAGCTTGGGACAGGGAGGCACCGGGGAGCTGTTTTTT; CDR3 protein: CAGSLGQGGTGELFF; clone size: -; J gene: TRBJ2-2; V gene: TRBV5-1; D gene: TRBD1
CDR3 DNA: TGTGCCAGCAGCTTAGGGGGAGCTTTGAACACCGGGGAGCTGTTTTTT; CDR3 protein: CASSLGGALNTGELFF; clone size: -; J gene: TRBJ2-2; V gene: TRBV7-9; D gene: -
CDR3 DNA: TGTGCCAGCAGTTGGGGGACTAGCGGTCTGAATGAGCAGTTCTTC; CDR3 protein: CASSWGTSGLNEQFF; clone size: -; J gene: TRBJ2-1; V gene: TRBV7-2; D gene: TRBD2
CDR3 DNA: TGTGCCAGCAGCTTCCGGGAAAATAATTCACCCCTCCACTTT; CDR3 protein: CASSFRENNSPLHF; clone size: -; J gene: TRBJ1-6; V gene: TRBV7-2; D gene: -
CDR3 DNA: TGTGCCTGGGGACTCGGGACAGGGTACACTGAAGCTTTCTTT; CDR3 protein: CAWGLGTGYTEAFF; clone size: -; J gene: TRBJ1-1; V gene: TRBV30; D gene: TRBD1
CDR3 DNA: TGTGCTGTCGGACAGGCCAATGAAAAACTGTTTTTT; CDR3 protein: CAVGQANEKLFF; clone size: -; J gene: TRBJ1-4; V gene: TRBV7-9; D gene: TRBD1
CDR3 DNA: TGTGCCAGCAGCTTAGTCGGGGGTACTAGGGACGGGGAGCAGTACTTC; CDR3 protein: CASSLVGGTRDGEQYF; clone size: -; J gene: TRBJ2-7; V gene: TRBV7-6; D gene: -
CDR3 DNA: TGTGCCAGCAGCTCGAGCGGGAGTGCCTACGAGCAGTACTTC; CDR3 protein: CASSSSGSAYEQYF; clone size: -; J gene: TRBJ2-7; V gene: TRBV7-6; D gene: TRBD2
CDR3 DNA: TGCGCCAGCAGCAAAGGACAGGGGGACAGTGAAGCTTTCTTT; CDR3 protein: CASSKGQGDSEAFF; clone size: -; J gene: TRBJ1-1; V gene: TRBV5-1; D gene: TRBD1
CDR3 DNA: TGTGCCAGCAGGCCGACTAGCCAAGAGACCCAGTACTTC; CDR3 protein: CASRPTSQETQYF; clone size: -; J gene: TRBJ2-5; V gene: TRBV7-6; D gene: -
CDR3 DNA: TGTGCCAGCAGCCCCGAGGGATCCTCACCCCTCCACTTT; CDR3 protein: CASSPEGSSPLHF; clone size: -; J gene: TRBJ1-6; V gene: TRBV5-5; D gene: -
CDR3 DNA: TGTGCCAGTAGTCCAAGACAGGGAGTAGGGCACACTGAAGCTTTCTTT; CDR3 protein: CASSPRQGVGHTEAFF; clone size: once; J gene: TRBJ1-1; V gene: TRBV19; D gene: TRBD1
CDR3 DNA: TGTGCCAGCAGCTTGGCGGGAGGGGTGGCAGATACGCAGTATTTT; CDR3 protein: CASSLAGGVADTQYF; clone size: -; J gene: TRBJ2-3; V gene: TRBV7-6; D gene: TRBD2
CDR3 DNA: TGTGCCAGTACCCGAGGAGTTTACTATGGCTACACCTTC; CDR3 protein: CASTRGVYYGYTF; clone size: -; J gene: TRBJ1-2; V gene: TRBV19; D gene: -
CDR3 DNA: TGTGCCAGCAGCAGGGGCGATGAAAAACTGTTTTTT; CDR3 protein: CASSRGDEKLFF; clone size: -; J gene: TRBJ1-4; V gene: TRBV2; D gene: -
CDR3 DNA: TGTGCCAGCAGCCCATCCGGCGGGCAAACCCTGGATGGCTACACCTTC; CDR3 protein: CASSPSGGQTLDGYTF; clone size: -; J gene: TRBJ1-2; V gene: TRBV7-3; D gene: -
CDR3 DNA: TGCGCCAGCAGCTTGGAGGGACTAGCGGGAAGCTCCTACAATGAGCAGTTCTTC; CDR3 protein: CASSLEGLAGSSYNEQFF; clone size: once; J gene: TRBJ2-1; V gene: TRBV5-1; D gene: TRBD2
CDR3 DNA: TGTGCCAGCAGTTACAGTACAGGCACCTATGGCTACACCTTC; CDR3 protein: CASSYSTGTYGYTF; clone size: -; J gene: TRBJ1-2; V gene: TRBV6-5; D gene: -
CDR3 DNA: TGTGCCAGCAGCCAAGATCCAATGAGCGGGAGGTCAGAGACCCAGTACTTC; CDR3 protein: CASSQDPMSGRSETQYF; clone size: few; J gene: TRBJ2-5; V gene: TRBV5-4; D gene: TRBD2
CDR3 DNA: TGTGCCAGCAAATTCCCCCTAGCGGGAGGGATGAATGAGCAGTTCTTC; CDR3 protein: CASKFPLAGGMNEQFF; clone size: -; J gene: TRBJ2-1; V gene: TRBV28; D gene: TRBD2
CDR3 DNA: TGTGCCAGCAGTTTTAACTGGGGGGACAATGAGCAGTTCTTC; CDR3 protein: CASSFNWGDNEQFF; clone size: -; J gene: TRBJ2-1; V gene: TRBV27; D gene: -
CDR3 DNA: TGTGCCAGCTCACCACCCCCCGGGACAGGTCTGTTTTTT; CDR3 protein: CASSPPPGTGLFF; clone size: -; J gene: TRBJ1-4; V gene: TRBV18; D gene: TRBD1
CDR3 DNA: TGTGCCAGCAGTCCCACCGGGACAGCTAACTATGGCTACACCTTC; CDR3 protein: CASSPTGTANYGYTF; clone size: -; J gene: TRBJ1-2; V gene: TRBV6-1; D gene: TRBD1
CDR3 DNA: TGTGCCAGCAGTGAAGAAACTCACTATGGCTACACCTTC; CDR3 protein: CASSEETHYGYTF; clone size: -; J gene: TRBJ1-2; V gene: TRBV6-1; D gene: -
CDR3 DNA: TGTGCCAGTAGTATCCGCTCCGTTAGCTCTGGGGCCAACGTCCTGACTTTC; CDR3 protein: CASSIRSVSSGANVLTF; clone size: once; J gene: TRBJ2-6; V gene: TRBV19; D gene: -
CDR3 DNA: TGTGCCAGCACCGGCTTCGATAGGACAGGGGGCTCCTACGAGCAGTACTTC; CDR3 protein: CASTGFDRTGGSYEQYF; clone size: -; J gene: TRBJ2-7; V gene: TRBV7-9; D gene: TRBD1
CDR3 DNA: TGTGCCAGCAGCCCAGGGGACGGAGAAGCTTTCTTT; CDR3 protein: CASSPGDGEAFF; clone size: -; J gene: TRBJ1-1; V gene: TRBV5-4; D gene: -
CDR3 DNA: TGTGCCAGCAGTGAATCCCACACCTACACCTTC; CDR3 protein: CASSESHTYTF; clone size: once; J gene: TRBJ1-2; V gene: TRBV25-1; D gene: -
CDR3 DNA: TGTGCCACCAAAATTGGACAGGCCTCAGATACGCAGTATTTT; CDR3 protein: CATKIGQASDTQYF; clone size: -; J gene: TRBJ2-3; V gene: TRBV28; D gene: TRBD1